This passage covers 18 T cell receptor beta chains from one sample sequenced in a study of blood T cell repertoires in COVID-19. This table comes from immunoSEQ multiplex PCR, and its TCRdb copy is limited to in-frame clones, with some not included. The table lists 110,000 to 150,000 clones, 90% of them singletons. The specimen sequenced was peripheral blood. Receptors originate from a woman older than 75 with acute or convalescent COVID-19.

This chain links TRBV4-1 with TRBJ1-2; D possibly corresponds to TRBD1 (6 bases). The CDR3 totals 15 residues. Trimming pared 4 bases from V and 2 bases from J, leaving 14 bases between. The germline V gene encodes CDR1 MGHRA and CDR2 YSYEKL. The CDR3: CASSRSRGANYGYTF. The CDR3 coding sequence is TGCGCCAGCAGCCGATCCAGGGGAGCGAACTATGGCTACACCTTC.

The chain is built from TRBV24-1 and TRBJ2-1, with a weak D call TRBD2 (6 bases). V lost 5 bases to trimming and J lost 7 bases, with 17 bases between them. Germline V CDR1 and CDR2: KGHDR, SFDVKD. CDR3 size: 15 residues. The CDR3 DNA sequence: TGTGCCACCAGTGGGAGGGACGCGCCTCGGAATGAGCAGTTCTTC. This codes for CATSGRDAPRNEQFF.

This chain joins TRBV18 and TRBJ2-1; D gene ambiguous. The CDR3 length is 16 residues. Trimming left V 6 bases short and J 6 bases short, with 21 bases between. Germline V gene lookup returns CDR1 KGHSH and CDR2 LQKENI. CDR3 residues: CASSPQQNTAFNEQFF. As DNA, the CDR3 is TGTGCCAGCTCCCCCCAACAGAATACTGCCTTCAATGAGCAGTTCTTC. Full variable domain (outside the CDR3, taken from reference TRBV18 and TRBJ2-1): NAGVMQNPRHLVRRRGQEARLRCSPMKGHSHVYWYRQLPEEGLKFMVYLQKENIIDESGMPKERFSAEFPKEGPSILRIQQVVRGDSAAYFCASSPQQNTAFNEQFFGPGTRLTVL.

Written as DNA, the CDR3 is TGTGCCAGTAGCCTCGACAGCGAAGCTAACTATGGCTACACCTTC. It yields the protein CASSLDSEANYGYTF. The chain uses TRBV19 and TRBJ1-2, with D possibly being TRBD1 (5 bases). The germline V gene has CDR1 LNHDA and CDR2 SQIVND (reference sequence). The CDR3 is made up of 15 amino acids. V was trimmed by 6 bases and J by 0 bases, leaving 14 bases between them.

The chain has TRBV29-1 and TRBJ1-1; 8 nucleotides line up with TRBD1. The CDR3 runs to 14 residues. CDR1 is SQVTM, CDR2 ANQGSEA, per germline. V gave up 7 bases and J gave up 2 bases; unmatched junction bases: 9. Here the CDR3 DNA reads TGCAGCGCCCGGACAGGGTCGGGTAACACTGAAGCTTTCTTT. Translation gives CSARTGSGNTEAFF.

CDR3 region: CASSFNGGDEQYF. The CDR3 DNA follows: TGCGCCAGCAGCTTCAACGGGGGGGACGAGCAGTACTTC. The rearrangement uses TRBV5-1 and TRBJ2-7, with 8 nucleotides matching TRBD2. Trimming took 2 bases from V and 5 from J; bases not matched to a gene: 3. Germline loops: CDR1 SGHRS, CDR2 YFSETQ. This CDR3 region has 13 residues.

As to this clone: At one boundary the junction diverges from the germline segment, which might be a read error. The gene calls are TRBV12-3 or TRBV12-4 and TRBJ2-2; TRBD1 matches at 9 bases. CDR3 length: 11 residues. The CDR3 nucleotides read TGTGCCAGCACCTGGGACAGGGAACTGTTTTTT. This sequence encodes CASTWDRELFF.

CDR3 amino acids: CASSVDRYNSPLHF. DNA for the CDR3: TGTGCCAGCAGCGTAGACAGGTATAATTCACCCCTCCACTTT. The rearrangement uses TRBV9 and TRBJ1-6; a possible D gene is TRBD1 (5 bases). Germline CDR1 is SGDLS and CDR2 is YYNGEE. This CDR3 is built from 14 residues. Trimming removed 0 bases at V and 4 bases at J, with 5 bases between.

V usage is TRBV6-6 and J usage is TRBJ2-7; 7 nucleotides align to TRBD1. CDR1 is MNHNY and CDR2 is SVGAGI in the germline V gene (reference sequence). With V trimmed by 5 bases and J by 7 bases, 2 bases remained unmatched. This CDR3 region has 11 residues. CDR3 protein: CASSTGVEQYF. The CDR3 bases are TGTGCCAGCAGTACAGGGGTTGAGCAGTACTTC.

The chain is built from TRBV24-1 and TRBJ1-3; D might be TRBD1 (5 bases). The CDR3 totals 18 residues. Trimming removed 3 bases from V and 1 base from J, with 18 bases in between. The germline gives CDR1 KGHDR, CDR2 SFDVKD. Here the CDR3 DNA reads TGTGCCACCAGTGATGGAGTAGGAGGGGTAAAATCTGGAAACACCATATATTTT. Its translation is CATSDGVGGVKSGNTIYF.

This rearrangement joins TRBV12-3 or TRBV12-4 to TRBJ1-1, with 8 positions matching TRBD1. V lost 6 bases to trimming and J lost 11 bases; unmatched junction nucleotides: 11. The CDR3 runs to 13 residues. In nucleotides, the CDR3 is TGTGCCAGCAGCCCCAGTGGACAGGGAAATGCTTTCTTT. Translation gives CASSPSGQGNAFF.

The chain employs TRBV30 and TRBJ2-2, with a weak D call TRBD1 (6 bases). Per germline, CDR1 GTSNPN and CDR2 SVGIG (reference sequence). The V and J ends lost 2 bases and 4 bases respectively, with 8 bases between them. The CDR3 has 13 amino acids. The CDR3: CAWSTGITGELFF. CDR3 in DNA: TGTGCCTGGAGTACAGGGATCACCGGGGAGCTGTTTTTT.

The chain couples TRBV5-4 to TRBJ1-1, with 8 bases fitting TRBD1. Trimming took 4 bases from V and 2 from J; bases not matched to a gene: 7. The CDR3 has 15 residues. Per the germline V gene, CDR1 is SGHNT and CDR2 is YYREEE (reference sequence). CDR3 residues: CASSTRTGPNTEAFF. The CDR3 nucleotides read TGTGCCAGCAGCACCCGGACAGGGCCAAACACTGAAGCTTTCTTT. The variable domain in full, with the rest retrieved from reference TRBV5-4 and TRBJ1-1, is ETGVTQSPTHLIKTRGQQVTLRCSSQSGHNTVSWYQQALGQGPQFIFQYYREEENGRGNFPPRFSGLQFPNYSSELNVNALELDDSALYLCASSTRTGPNTEAFFGQGTRLTVV.

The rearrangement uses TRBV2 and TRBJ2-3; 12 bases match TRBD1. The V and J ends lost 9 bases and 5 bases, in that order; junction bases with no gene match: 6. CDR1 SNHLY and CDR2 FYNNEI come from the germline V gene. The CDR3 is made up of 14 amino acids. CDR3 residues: CASWDRGRGDTQYF. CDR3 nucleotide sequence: TGTGCCAGTTGGGACAGGGGGCGCGGAGATACGCAGTATTTT.

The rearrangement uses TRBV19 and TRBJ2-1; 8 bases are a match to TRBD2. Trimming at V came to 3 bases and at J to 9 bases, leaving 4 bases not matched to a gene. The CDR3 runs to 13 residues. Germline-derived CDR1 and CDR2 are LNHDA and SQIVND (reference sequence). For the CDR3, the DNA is TGTGCCAGTAGTATCGGGGGGGCTGGTGAGCAGTTCTTC. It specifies CASSIGGAGEQFF.

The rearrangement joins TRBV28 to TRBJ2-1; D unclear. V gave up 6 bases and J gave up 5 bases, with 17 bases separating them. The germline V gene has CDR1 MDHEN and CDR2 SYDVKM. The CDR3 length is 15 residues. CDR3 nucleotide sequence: TGTGCCAGCAGGTTGGTCCAGGCGATTAACAATGAGCAGTTCTTC. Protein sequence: CASRLVQAINNEQFF. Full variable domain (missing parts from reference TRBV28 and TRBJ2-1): DVKVTQSSRYLVKRTGEKVFLECVQDMDHENMFWYRQDPGLGLRLIYFSYDVKMKEKGDIPEGYSVSREKKERFSLILESASTNQTSMYLCASRLVQAINNEQFFGPGTRLTVL.

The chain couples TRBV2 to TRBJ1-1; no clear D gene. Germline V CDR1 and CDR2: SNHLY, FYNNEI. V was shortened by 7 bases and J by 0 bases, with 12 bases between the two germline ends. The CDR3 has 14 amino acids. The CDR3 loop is CASKSGGMNTEAFF. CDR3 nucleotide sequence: TGTGCCAGCAAGTCGGGCGGGATGAACACTGAAGCTTTCTTT.

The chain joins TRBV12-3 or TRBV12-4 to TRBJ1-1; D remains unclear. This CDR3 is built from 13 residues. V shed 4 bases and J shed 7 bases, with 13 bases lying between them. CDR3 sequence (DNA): TGTGCCAGCAGTTCCCGACACAAACATGAAGCTTTCTTT. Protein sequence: CASSSRHKHEAFF.